A few counts support the clone carrying this T cell receptor (beta chain). What it recognizes is unknown. A much larger clone is a single base away; this may be a read error. With a constant-region primer, TCR beta cDNA was made from about 0.5 ug of total RNA. Libraries of TCR beta came from three nested multiplex PCR rounds with slightly modified ARM-PCR. TCRdb re-called the multiplex PCR reads with MiXCR, one entry per CDR3 protein. The sample includes roughly 91,000 distinct CDR3 sequences, around two thirds of them seen just once. This entry belongs to a study of tumor-infiltrating lymphocytes in primary liver carcinoma. The study's findings and limits: Tumors reached a significantly greater top-250-clone fraction than blood did (p = 0.039). Only around 7.5-25% of top clones occurred in all five tumor regions.

Bulk tissue was left unsorted, and RNA and DNA were co-extracted from 20-30 mg of it. Chronic HBV infection, which was untreated, was present in the patients. The origin of this receptor is an older woman with primary liver carcinoma and hepatitis B virus infection. Material: liver tumor tissue from sampling region 5. Specified subset: tumor region T5, tumor centre.

CDR3 coding DNA: TGCGCCAGCAGCCATGCAGGGTCCGGCTCACCCCTCCACTTT. Translation: CASSHAGSGSPLHF. The chain has TRBV4-1 and TRBJ1-6; perhaps TRBD1 as D (5 bases). This CDR3 comprises 14 residues. Germline V lookup: CDR1 MGHRA, CDR2 YSYEKL. V gave up 3 bases and J gave up 10 bases, with 13 bases separating them.